This T cell receptor (beta chain) appears in the sequencing data of a study of cytomegalovirus exposure and HLA in healthy donors. On this clone itself: Its antigen is as yet unknown.

Study results and limitations: Across donors, sequencing depth was assumed by presence/absence analyses to be roughly uniform.

This CDR3 has 16 amino acids. Trimming removed 4 bases from V and 5 bases from J; junction bases left unmatched: 6. Germline V CDR1 and CDR2: SGHTA, FQGNSA. The PCR had 60 Vbeta and 13 Jbeta primers. TCRdb's table, derived via immunoSEQ multiplex PCR, lists solely in-frame clones and lacks some. The table includes about 160,000 clones, 80% to 85% detected once. The receptor comes from a man aged 18 to 30 in good health and CMV-seronegative. This chain connects TRBV7-2 to TRBJ2-3, with 13 bases aligning to TRBD2. Material for sequencing was PBMCs. CDR3 DNA: TGTGCCAGCAGCTCGGGACTAGCGGGAAACCGAGATACGCAGTATTTT. This encodes CASSSGLAGNRDTQYF.